The 25 T cell receptor beta chains below were found in one sample sequenced in a study of regulatory T cells in long-lasting Graves disease. CDR3-region Arm-PCR and iRepertoire HTBI primers produced the TCR beta libraries. One entry per CDR3 protein results from TCRdb running MiXCR on the multiplex PCR reads. The profile shows about 470,000 distinct CDR3 sequences, about a fifth of them singletons. As to time point: persistent/refractory GD, antithyroid drugs over 5 years with positive TRAb. From RNA extracted from PBMCs, the TCR library was made. Source: peripheral blood mononuclear cells (PBMCs), taken when the disease was refractory, from a patient treated with antithyroid drugs. These receptors were obtained from a female donor with Graves disease.

Worth noting for this clonotype: A clone one base away is much larger, so this may be a read error. The chain links TRBV6-2 or TRBV6-3 to TRBJ1-6, with D perhaps matching TRBD1 (5 bases). The CDR3 runs to 16 residues. V was shortened by 6 bases and J by 7 bases, with 19 bases between the two germline ends. Germline lookup yields CDR1 MNHEY and CDR2 SVGEGT. CDR3 amino acids: CASRSDRTANNSPLHF. The CDR3 DNA is TGTGCCAGCAGGTCCGACAGAACCGCAAACAATTCACCCCTCCACTTT.

On this clonotype itself: It may be a read error: a sequence one base away is much more abundant. The rearrangement uses TRBV11-2 and TRBJ2-5; tentatively, D is TRBD1 (6 bases). Germline lookup yields CDR1 SGHAT and CDR2 FQNNGV. The CDR3 loop spans 15 amino acids. V was trimmed by 1 base and J by 6 bases, leaving 15 bases between them. CDR3 residues: CASSLGDTHQKTQYF. CDR3 DNA: TGTGCCAGCAGCTTAGGGGACACACATCAAAAGACCCAGTACTTC. Complete variable domain (other parts from reference TRBV11-2 and TRBJ2-5): EAGVAQSPRYKIIEKRQSVAFWCNPISGHATLYWYQQILGQGPKLLIQFQNNGVVDDSQLPKDRFSAERLKGVDSTLKIQPAKLEDSAVYLCASSLGDTHQKTQYFGPGTRLLVL.

This clonotype came up many times. V is TRBV24-1 and J is TRBJ1-1; tentative D call: TRBD1 (5 bases). CDR3 length equals 15 residues. Germline V lookup: CDR1 KGHDR, CDR2 SFDVKD. The V end was cut by 3 bases, the J end by 4 bases, with 14 bases between. The CDR3 region is CATSDPGGDSTEAFF. In DNA, the CDR3 is TGTGCCACCAGTGATCCTGGAGGGGATAGCACTGAAGCTTTCTTT.

This clonotype was detected only a few times. This rearrangement joins TRBV18 to TRBJ1-4; perhaps TRBD1 as D (5 bases). The CDR3 length is 15 residues. V lost 5 bases, J lost 3 bases, and 13 bases lay in between. Germline V gives CDR1 KGHSH, CDR2 LQKENI. CDR3 residues: CASSETAGANEKLFF. DNA of the CDR3: TGTGCCAGCTCAGAGACAGCCGGAGCTAATGAAAAACTGTTTTTT. Full variable domain (outside the CDR3, taken from reference TRBV18 and TRBJ1-4): NAGVMQNPRHLVRRRGQEARLRCSPMKGHSHVYWYRQLPEEGLKFMVYLQKENIIDESGMPKERFSAEFPKEGPSILRIQQVVRGDSAAYFCASSETAGANEKLFFGSGTQLSVL.

This clonotype has at least ten counts. The chain uses TRBV28 and TRBJ1-1; the D is unclear. This CDR3 is 14 amino acids long. Looked up from germline, CDR1 is MDHEN and CDR2 is SYDVKM. The V gene lost 6 bases and the J gene lost 1 base, with 12 bases spanning the gap. The CDR3 DNA reads as TGTGCCAGCAGAACCGTGGAGGGGAACACTGAAGCTTTCTTT. Translation: CASRTVEGNTEAFF.

This clonotype was detected a few times. The rearrangement joins TRBV12-3 or TRBV12-4 to TRBJ2-1, with D tentatively TRBD2 (6 bases). V lost 1 base to trimming and J lost 5 bases, with 9 bases between them. The CDR3 loop spans 14 amino acids. CDR3 nucleotide sequence: TGTGCCAGCAGTTTAGGGACTACGAACAATGAGCAGTTCTTC. This translates into CASSLGTTNNEQFF.

Turning to this clonotype: This is likely a read error, given that the CDR3 carries no conserved phenylalanine or tryptophan at its end. The rearrangement joins TRBV20-1 to TRBJ1-5; D is unresolved. Trimming stripped 3 bases from V and 2 bases from J, with 8 bases between. The CDR3 totals 13 residues. CDR1 is DFQATT and CDR2 is SNEGSKA in the germline V gene (reference sequence). CDR3: CSASAPGNQPQHS. In DNA, the CDR3 is TGCAGTGCTAGCGCTCCGGGCAATCAGCCCCAGCATTCT.

This clonotype occurred a few times. The conserved phenylalanine or tryptophan is not found at the CDR3 terminus, so this likely reflects a read error. This sequence joins TRBV27 and TRBJ1-4; 8 nucleotides line up with TRBD1. Germline CDR1 reads MNHEY; CDR2 reads SMNVEV (reference sequence). The length of the CDR3 is 15 residues. V trimming: 6 bases; J trimming: 5 bases; junction bases outside the gene matches: 8. DNA of the CDR3: TGTGCCAGCAGGTTCGGACAGGGTGAGAATGAAAAACTGTTTTCT. Translated: CASRFGQGENEKLFS.

In its sample, this clonotype was seen many times. This chain connects TRBV11-2 to TRBJ1-1, with 8 bases that match TRBD1. Germline V gives CDR1 SGHAT, CDR2 FQNNGV. This CDR3 has 17 residues. J gave up 4 bases and V 0 bases, and 10 bases lay outside the gene matches. The CDR3 coding sequence is TGTGCCAGCAGCTTAGAATTCGGACAGGGCCCTTTCACTGAAGCTTTCTTT. Translation gives CASSLEFGQGPFTEAFF. Drawing the rest from reference TRBV11-2 and TRBJ1-1, the complete variable domain is EAGVAQSPRYKIIEKRQSVAFWCNPISGHATLYWYQQILGQGPKLLIQFQNNGVVDDSQLPKDRFSAERLKGVDSTLKIQPAKLEDSAVYLCASSLEFGQGPFTEAFFGQGTRLTVV.

This clonotype showed up many times. The chain recombines TRBV24-1 with TRBJ2-7; D not resolved. V was pared by 4 bases and J by 0 bases, with 6 bases between. Germline lookup yields CDR1 KGHDR and CDR2 SFDVKD. The CDR3 extends over 13 amino acids. The CDR3 nucleotides read TGTGCCACCAGTGACACATACTCCTACGAGCAGTACTTC. Residues: CATSDTYSYEQYF.

A remark on this clonotype: Given a much more abundant clone one base away, this may be a read error. The chain uses TRBV2 and TRBJ1-1, with no clear D. Germline V lookup: CDR1 SNHLY, CDR2 FYNNEI. This CDR3 region has 13 residues. CDR3 in amino acids: CASTQDGNIEAFF. CDR3 sequence (DNA): TGTGCCAGCACTCAAGACGGGAACATTGAAGCTTTCTTT.

The chain uses TRBV19 and TRBJ2-2; 7 bases fit TRBD1. The CDR3 covers 17 residues. J was trimmed by 6 bases and V by 1 base; bases with no gene match: 11. The germline V gene encodes CDR1 LNHDA and CDR2 SQIVND (reference sequence). For the CDR3, the DNA is TGTGCCAGTAGTATAGTAGGGGGACAGAATTTTGCCGGGGAGCTGTTTTTT. This gives the protein CASSIVGGQNFAGELFF.

CDR3 region: CASSYSGTENTGELFF. CDR3 nucleotide sequence: TGTGCCAGCAGTTATTCCGGGACAGAGAACACCGGGGAGCTGTTTTTT. The J gene is TRBJ2-2, the V gene TRBV6-5; 7 nucleotides agree with TRBD1. Germline trimming cut 3 bases from V and 1 base from J; bases unmatched to any gene: 5. CDR3 size: 16 residues. Germline V gene lookup returns CDR1 MNHEY and CDR2 SVGAGI.

This clonotype was seen a few times. Possible read error: a much larger clone is one base away. The chain has TRBV6-5 and TRBJ1-1; D is uncertain. The CDR3 has 16 residues. CDR1 MNHEY and CDR2 SVGAGI come from the germline V gene. CDR3 region: CASSYSMVRMNAEAFF. CDR3 DNA: TGTGCCAGCAGTTACTCGATGGTAAGGATGAACGCTGAAGCTTTCTTT.

This clonotype was seen a handful of times. The rearrangement joins TRBV29-1 to TRBJ1-1; D not resolved. Between the trimmed V and J ends, which lost 4 bases and 3 bases, there was a span of 9 bases. This CDR3 region has 12 residues. Germline lookup yields CDR1 SQVTM and CDR2 ANQGSEA. Written as DNA, the CDR3 is TGCAGCGTTGGCCGATCGGACACTGAAGCTTTCTTT. Encoded protein: CSVGRSDTEAFF.

This clonotype was seen a handful of times. The chain couples TRBV20-1 to TRBJ1-5; TRBD1 might be the D (6 bases). The V gene lost 1 base and the J gene lost 0 bases, with 16 bases spanning the gap. This CDR3 has 17 residues. Germline V CDR1 and CDR2: DFQATT, SNEGSKA (reference sequence). DNA for the CDR3: TGCAGTGCTAGAGGCCAGGCAGGGGTCTATAGCAATCAGCCCCAGCATTTT. Its translation is CSARGQAGVYSNQPQHF.

This clonotype has only a few counts. The chain combines TRBV20-1 with TRBJ1-5; D possibly corresponds to TRBD1 (6 bases). The CDR3 contains 15 residues. Trimming left V 5 bases short and J 5 bases short, with 19 bases between. Germline lookup yields CDR1 DFQATT and CDR2 SNEGSKA (reference sequence). The CDR3 coding sequence is TGCAGTGCTCCATCCTTGGGGGGGCTGGATCAGCCCCAGCATTTT. Its protein product is CSAPSLGGLDQPQHF.

This clonotype was recorded many times. The rearrangement joins TRBV28 to TRBJ2-7; 13 bases are shared with TRBD2. The trim removed 7 bases at V and 1 base at J, leaving 10 bases unmatched. CDR1 is MDHEN and CDR2 is SYDVKM in the germline V gene. This CDR3 has 17 amino acids. CDR3 sequence (DNA): TGTGCCAGCACCGAGTCCGGGGGACTAGCGGGGTCCTACGAGCAGTACTTC. Its protein is CASTESGGLAGSYEQYF.

This clonotype was detected a few times. The genes are TRBV15 and TRBJ1-3, with 7 bases lining up with TRBD1. The CDR3 has 16 amino acids. The germline gives CDR1 LNHNV, CDR2 YYDKDF (reference sequence). V trimming: 3 bases; J trimming: 2 bases; junction bases outside the gene matches: 7. CDR3 nucleotide sequence: TGTGCCACCAGCAGGGCACCCCAGGGGGCTGGAAACACCATATATTTT. This encodes CATSRAPQGAGNTIYF.

This clonotype has at least ten counts. The chain carries TRBV28 and TRBJ1-2; D gene uncertain. Trimming shortened V by 3 bases and J by 1 base, and 12 bases separated the two germline ends. The germline gives CDR1 MDHEN, CDR2 SYDVKM. CDR3 length: 15 amino acids. Here the CDR3 reads CASSFPILGNYGYTF. The DNA for the CDR3 is TGTGCCAGCAGTTTTCCCATTTTGGGTAACTATGGCTACACCTTC.

The rearrangement uses TRBV7-9 and TRBJ1-6, with D perhaps matching TRBD1 (6 bases). V lost 3 bases and J lost 7, with 10 bases in between. CDR1 and CDR2 (germline): SEHNR, FQNEAQ (reference sequence). CDR3 length: 14 residues. Written as DNA, the CDR3 is TGTGCCAGCAGCTTCGACAGGCTGAATTCACCCCTCCACTTT. Protein sequence: CASSFDRLNSPLHF.

The sample holds many counts of this clonotype. This rearrangement joins TRBV7-8 to TRBJ1-1; possible D gene TRBD1, 5 bases. CDR3 length: 13 amino acids. With 8 bases removed from V and 5 bases from J, the gap between germline ends came to 15 bases. The germline V gene has CDR1 SGHVS and CDR2 FQNEAQ. CDR3 loop: CASRRGAGTEAFF. The CDR3 DNA sequence: TGTGCCAGCCGGCGAGGGGCGGGTACTGAAGCTTTCTTT. The full variable domain, its missing parts supplied by reference TRBV7-8 and TRBJ1-1, is GAGVSQSPRYKVAKRGQDVALRCDPISGHVSLFWYQQALGQGPEFLTYFQNEAQLDKSGLPSDRFFAERPEGSVSTLKIQRTQQEDSAVYLCASRRGAGTEAFFGQGTRLTVV.

There are many counts of this clonotype. The V and J genes are TRBV11-1 and TRBJ2-7; the match to TRBD1 covers 8 bases. Looked up from germline, CDR1 is SGHAT and CDR2 is FQDESV (reference sequence). V shed 5 bases and J 1 base; nucleotides not matched to a gene: 10. This CDR3 has 16 amino acids. This chain's CDR3 is CASSLDRGLVSYEQYF. Written as DNA, the CDR3 is TGTGCCAGCAGCCTTGACAGGGGCTTAGTATCCTACGAGCAGTACTTC.

This clonotype has a handful of counts. V is TRBV7-2 and J is TRBJ1-5, with D hard to call. The V gene's germline CDR1 is SGHTA and CDR2 FQGNSA. Trimming took 4 bases from V and 6 from J, leaving 19 bases between them. This CDR3 is 16 amino acids long. This chain's CDR3 is CASSSLPFLGIQPQHF. The CDR3 nucleotides are TGTGCCAGCAGCTCCCTACCCTTTCTCGGGATTCAGCCCCAGCATTTT.

The chain carries TRBV29-1 and TRBJ1-2, with 7 positions matching TRBD1. This CDR3 is 16 amino acids long. The trim removed 1 base at V and 4 bases at J, leaving 12 bases unmatched. The V gene's germline CDR1 is SQVTM and CDR2 ANQGSEA. DNA of the CDR3: TGCAGCGTTGAAGGGGGCCAGGGGGGAAGAGCCTATGGCTACACCTTC. Translating it yields CSVEGGQGGRAYGYTF.